Following are 7 T cell receptor beta chains from one sample sequenced in a study of cytomegalovirus exposure and HLA in healthy donors. The PCR used 60 Vbeta and 13 Jbeta primers. Here immunoSEQ multiplex PCR was the method, and the copy in TCRdb shows in-frame clones only, minus some. Here the sample spans tens of thousands of clones, around 80% being singletons. Material: PBMCs. The receptors were gathered from a male donor in good health and CMV-seropositive.

This chain joins TRBV5-1 and TRBJ2-3; no definite D call. This CDR3 has 15 residues. Germline-derived CDR1 and CDR2 are SGHRS and YFSETQ. V lost 5 bases and J 0 bases, leaving 13 bases between the germline ends. For the CDR3, the DNA is TGCGCCAGCAGTATGTCCGGGTCCAGCACAGATACGCAGTATTTT. This codes for CASSMSGSSTDTQYF. The full variable domain, in which reference TRBV5-1 and TRBJ2-3 provide the parts outside the CDR3, is KAGVTQTPRYLIKTRGQQVTLSCSPISGHRSVSWYQQTPGQGLQFLFEYFSETQRNKGNFPGRFSGRQFSNSRSEMNVSTLELGDSALYLCASSMSGSSTDTQYFGPGTRLTVL.

This clone was recorded a few times. This chain joins TRBV6-4 and TRBJ2-2, with D perhaps TRBD1 (7 bases). This CDR3 comprises 14 residues. V lost 4 bases and J 4 bases, leaving 10 bases between the germline ends. From germline, CDR1 is MRHNA and CDR2 SNTAGT. CDR3 bases: TGTGCCAGCAGTGTTCAGGGGGGCACCGGGGAGCTGTTTTTT. This gives the protein CASSVQGGTGELFF.

The chain combines TRBV30 with TRBJ2-1; 7 bases are shared with TRBD2. The J segment lost 7 bases and the V segment lost 5 bases, leaving 11 bases of the junction unmatched. This CDR3 has 14 residues. Germline loops: CDR1 GTSNPN, CDR2 SVGIG (reference sequence). CDR3 protein: CAWGTAVGGNEQFF. CDR3 nucleotides: TGTGCCTGGGGGACTGCCGTGGGAGGGAATGAGCAGTTCTTC.

The J gene is TRBJ2-7, the V gene TRBV6-5; 7 bases line up with TRBD1. CDR3 length equals 16 residues. CDR1 MNHEY and CDR2 SVGAGI come from the germline V gene. The V and J ends lost 2 bases and 0 bases, in that order; junction bases with no gene match: 7. The CDR3 nucleotides read TGTGCCAGCAGTTACGGGCGACAGGGTAGCTCCTACGAGCAGTACTTC. This codes for CASSYGRQGSSYEQYF.

The gene calls are TRBV7-9 and TRBJ1-6; D is undetermined. The V and J ends lost 1 base and 9 bases respectively, with 4 bases between them. The CDR3 contains 12 residues. Per germline, CDR1 SEHNR and CDR2 FQNEAQ (reference sequence). The CDR3 DNA follows: TGTGCCAGCAGCTTAGATAGTTCACCCCTCCACTTT. It translates to CASSLDSSPLHF.

The chain is built from TRBV19 and TRBJ2-1; 8 bases are a match to TRBD2. CDR1 is LNHDA and CDR2 is SQIVND in the germline V gene (reference sequence). V shed 3 bases, J shed 6 bases, and the junction held 7 bases outside the gene matches. CDR3 length: 15 amino acids. The CDR3: CASSIMSSGSNEQFF. The CDR3, as DNA: TGTGCCAGTAGTATTATGTCTAGCGGGTCCAATGAGCAGTTCTTC.

This clone was counted a single time. Other DNA sequences of this sample code for an identical CDR3. This chain uses TRBV7-8 with TRBJ2-7; 8 positions agree with TRBD2. CDR3 length: 17 residues. Trimming removed 5 bases from V and 3 bases from J; junction bases left unmatched: 15. Germline lookup yields CDR1 SGHVS and CDR2 FQNEAQ. The CDR3 DNA follows: TGTGCCAGCAGCCCTCCTCTAGGTAGCGGGGCCAACTACGAGCAGTACTTC. Translation gives CASSPPLGSGANYEQYF.